Listed below are T cell receptor beta chains from one sample, sequenced in a study of T cell repertoires in cytomegalovirus infection. TCRdb analysed the reads with MiXCR anew, one entry per CDR3 protein. The profile shows some 300,000 distinct CDR3 sequences, around 9.1% of them singletons. Sequenced sample: PBMCs. The receptors originated from a human donor in good health (CMV status not recorded). Some clones in this sample may be carry-over from other donors' samples. Both conserved end residues are part of each CDR3. The D gene is left open where the match is weak. Clone size is given for some rows only: seen once, a few or many times, or a class if the clone is expanded.

j_call,clone_size,d_call,v_call,cdr3_nt,cdr3_aa
TRBJ1-2,many,TRBD1,TRBV5-6,TGTGCCAGCAGCTTGCCAACAGGGGCGAACTATGGCTACACCTTC,CASSLPTGANYGYTF
TRBJ2-5,NA,NA,TRBV20-1,TGCAGTGCTAGGCCGGGTCAGACACTGGGAGAGACCCAGTACTTC,CSARPGQTLGETQYF
TRBJ2-7,NA,NA,TRBV5-6,TGTGCCAGCGCCCCGACATCGACCTACGAGCAGTACTTC,CASAPTSTYEQYF
TRBJ2-5,many,NA,TRBV12-3/TRBV12-4,TGTGCCAGCAGAGGGACACAAGGGACCCAGTACTTC,CASRGTQGTQYF
TRBJ1-1,many,NA,TRBV7-2,TGTGCCAGCAGCTTAGTAGGCAGAATGAACACTGAAGCTTTCTTT,CASSLVGRMNTEAFF
TRBJ1-2,many,NA,TRBV6-1,TGTGCCAGCAGTGAAGCTGTCAGAAGTAACTATGGCTACACCTTC,CASSEAVRSNYGYTF
TRBJ1-2,many,TRBD1,TRBV5-6,TGTGCCAGCAGCGGCGGGACAGGGGGCATCTATGGCTACACCTTC,CASSGGTGGIYGYTF
TRBJ1-4,many,NA,TRBV29-1,TGCAGCGCCACAGTGGGAAAGGAAAAACTGTTTTTT,CSATVGKEKLFF
TRBJ2-1,NA,TRBD2,TRBV18,TGTGCCAGCTCACCAATAGCGGGGGACAATGAGCAGTTCTTC,CASSPIAGDNEQFF
TRBJ1-2,many,TRBD1,TRBV20-1,TGCAGTGCTAGAGAGGTGGGCAGGGGGGACTATGGCTACACCTTC,CSAREVGRGDYGYTF
TRBJ2-7,few,TRBD2,TRBV12-3/TRBV12-4,TGTGCCAGCAGTTATATAGGGGGACTAGCGGGGGGTAACGAGCAGTACTTC,CASSYIGGLAGGNEQYF
TRBJ1-3,many,NA,TRBV7-2,TGTGCCAGCAGCCTAACTGCCGGGGGGCTTGGAAACACCATATATTTT,CASSLTAGGLGNTIYF
TRBJ1-4,NA,NA,TRBV6-2/TRBV6-3,TGTGCCAGCAGTTACCCCGACGGTGCAACTAATGAAAAACTGTTTTTT,CASSYPDGATNEKLFF
TRBJ2-1,many,TRBD1,TRBV11-2,TGTGCCAGCAGCTTATCACAGGGGTGGGACGATGAGCAGTTCTTC,CASSLSQGWDDEQFF
TRBJ1-1,NA,NA,TRBV6-5,TGTGCCAGCAGCCGGAAGCTCAGGGGCATGAACACTGAAGCTTTCTTT,CASSRKLRGMNTEAFF
TRBJ1-3,NA,TRBD1,TRBV20-1,TGCAGTGCTAGGGGACAGGGAAACACCATATATTTT,CSARGQGNTIYF
TRBJ2-6,many,NA,TRBV7-9,TGTGCCAGCAGCTTAGAATCTCGCGGGGGCACGAACTCTGGGGCCAACGTCCTGACTTTC,CASSLESRGGTNSGANVLTF
TRBJ2-5,NA,TRBD1,TRBV18,TGTGCCAGCTCACAGGGGACAGGAGTACAAGAGACCCAGTACTTC,CASSQGTGVQETQYF
TRBJ1-4,few,NA,TRBV10-2,TGCGCCAGCAGTGAGATTTTGGAAAAACTGTTTTTT,CASSEILEKLFF
TRBJ1-3,many,NA,TRBV28,TGTGCCAGCACCCAGACCGGAAACACCATATATTTT,CASTQTGNTIYF
TRBJ2-3,many,NA,TRBV7-2,TGTGCCAGCAGCCCCGGACTGGTACGCCAGGCAGATACGCAGTATTTT,CASSPGLVRQADTQYF
TRBJ1-1,many,NA,TRBV29-1,TGCAGCGTGAAGAACACTGAAGCTTTCTTT,CSVKNTEAFF
TRBJ2-2,few,NA,TRBV6-6,TGTGCCAGCAGTCCCGGGACGGGGAGGGAGCTGTTTTTT,CASSPGTGRELFF
TRBJ1-2,many,NA,TRBV11-2,TGTGCCAGCAGCTTAAGGCTTTGGACAGAGTCTAGTAACTATGGCTACACCTTC,CASSLRLWTESSNYGYTF
TRBJ2-3,many,TRBD2,TRBV7-8,TGTGCCAGCAGCTTGGGGCCTAGCGGGGGAAAAGATACGCAGTATTTT,CASSLGPSGGKDTQYF
TRBJ1-6,many,NA,TRBV20-1,TGCAGTGCTAGAGACGAGGTGCAGGAGGAATACTATAATTCACCCCTCCACTTT,CSARDEVQEEYYNSPLHF
TRBJ1-2,many,NA,TRBV7-8,TGTGCCAGCAGCTCCGACAGATATGGCTACACCTTC,CASSSDRYGYTF